The present T cell receptor beta chain was sequenced within a study of shared clonotypes between healthy human individuals. TCRdb's copy holds only in-frame clones and misses some; the assay was immunoSEQ multiplex PCR. The table records about 2 million clones, 85% to 95% of them present only once. This clone has only a few counts. CD45RO-negative, CCR7-positively selected cells formed the naive CD8 fraction, excluding terminally differentiated effector memory CD45RA+ cells. The sample was naive CD8+ T cells sorted from blood. This TCR derives from a man aged 18 to 30 in good health.

CDR3 amino acids: CASSEGADTEAFF. The CDR3 coding sequence is TGCGCCAGCAGTGAGGGTGCGGACACTGAAGCTTTCTTT. The J gene is TRBJ1-1, the V gene TRBV10-1; D remains unclear. The CDR3 is 13 residues long. Trimming shortened V by 2 bases and J by 3 bases, and 7 bases separated the two germline ends. Germline V lookup: CDR1 WNHNN, CDR2 SYGVQD (reference sequence).